The entry below describes one TCR beta chain. This sample was included in a study of blood T cell repertoires in COVID-19. Study-wide background: From T cells, B-cell-depleted T cells, or PBMCs came the material, which was cDNA or gDNA.

The CDR3 is made up of 15 amino acids. V dropped 5 bases and J dropped 4 bases, with 16 bases sitting between them. Germline values: CDR1 SGHTA, CDR2 FQGTGA. Source study methods: Reference gene primer amplification gave nucleated cell count estimates. Measured with immunoSEQ multiplex PCR; TCRdb has only the in-frame clones, and not every one. That table supplies the V and J calls and clone size; D and trimming were determined from the DNA. The table lists about 310,000 clones, around 90% of them singletons. The chain couples TRBV7-3 to TRBJ2-3, with a tentative D call TRBD1 (6 bases). Sequenced: PBMCs or T cells enriched from blood (not recorded which). The receptor comes from a woman between 18 and 30 years old with acute COVID-19. CDR3 sequence: CASSESVQGPDTQYF. CDR3 coding DNA: TGTGCCAGCAGCGAGAGCGTACAGGGCCCAGATACGCAGTATTTT.